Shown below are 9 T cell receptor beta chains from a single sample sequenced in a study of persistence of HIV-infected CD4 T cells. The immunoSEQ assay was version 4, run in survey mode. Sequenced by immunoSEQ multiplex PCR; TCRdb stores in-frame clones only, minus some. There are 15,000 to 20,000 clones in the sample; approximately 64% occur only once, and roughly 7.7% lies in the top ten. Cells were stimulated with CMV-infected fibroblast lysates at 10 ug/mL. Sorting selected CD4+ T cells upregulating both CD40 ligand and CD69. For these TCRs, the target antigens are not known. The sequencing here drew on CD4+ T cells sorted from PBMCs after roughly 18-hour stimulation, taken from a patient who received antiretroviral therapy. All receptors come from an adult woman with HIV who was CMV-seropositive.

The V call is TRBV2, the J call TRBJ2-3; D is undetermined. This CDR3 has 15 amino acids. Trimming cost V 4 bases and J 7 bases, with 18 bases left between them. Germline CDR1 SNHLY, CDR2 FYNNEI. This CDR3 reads CASSAQFVEANTQYF. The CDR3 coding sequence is TGTGCCAGCAGTGCCCAGTTCGTCGAGGCGAATACGCAGTATTTT.

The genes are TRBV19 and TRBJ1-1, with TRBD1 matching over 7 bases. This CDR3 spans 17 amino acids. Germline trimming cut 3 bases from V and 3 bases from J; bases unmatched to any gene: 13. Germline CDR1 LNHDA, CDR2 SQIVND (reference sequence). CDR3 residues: CASSIATGPHLHTEAFF. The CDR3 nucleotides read TGTGCCAGTAGTATTGCGACAGGGCCTCACCTCCACACTGAAGCTTTCTTT.

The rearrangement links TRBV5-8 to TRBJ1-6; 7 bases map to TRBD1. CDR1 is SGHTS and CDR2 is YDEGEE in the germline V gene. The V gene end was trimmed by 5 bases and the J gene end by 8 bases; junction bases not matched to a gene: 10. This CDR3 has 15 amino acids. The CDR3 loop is CASSTGTEEYSPLHF. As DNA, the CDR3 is TGTGCCAGCAGTACTGGGACAGAGGAATATTCACCCCTCCACTTT.

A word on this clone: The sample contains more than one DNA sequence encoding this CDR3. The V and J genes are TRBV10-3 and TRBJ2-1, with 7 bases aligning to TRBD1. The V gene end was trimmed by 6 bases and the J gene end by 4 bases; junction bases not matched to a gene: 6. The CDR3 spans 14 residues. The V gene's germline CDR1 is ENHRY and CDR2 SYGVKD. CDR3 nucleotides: TGTGCCATCAGGGGGACAGATAGTTACAATGAGCAGTTCTTC. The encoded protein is CAIRGTDSYNEQFF.

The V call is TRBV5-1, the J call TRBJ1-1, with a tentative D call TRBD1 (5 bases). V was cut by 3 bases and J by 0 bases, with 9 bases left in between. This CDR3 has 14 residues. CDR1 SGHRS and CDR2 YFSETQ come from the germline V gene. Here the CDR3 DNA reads TGCGCCAGCAGCTGGGGGGAGATGAACACTGAAGCTTTCTTT. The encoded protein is CASSWGEMNTEAFF.

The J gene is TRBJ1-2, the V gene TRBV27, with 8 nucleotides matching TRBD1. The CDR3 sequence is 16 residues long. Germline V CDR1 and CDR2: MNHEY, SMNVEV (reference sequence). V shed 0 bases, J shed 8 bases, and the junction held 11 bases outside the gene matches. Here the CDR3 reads CASSLSKQGATAGYTF. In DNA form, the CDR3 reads TGTGCCAGCAGTTTATCGAAGCAGGGGGCCACAGCGGGCTACACCTTC.

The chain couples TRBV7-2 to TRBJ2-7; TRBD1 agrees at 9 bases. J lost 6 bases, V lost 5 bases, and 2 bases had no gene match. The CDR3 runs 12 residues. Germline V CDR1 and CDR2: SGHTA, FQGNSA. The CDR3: CASSLDRGEQYV. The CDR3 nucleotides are TGTGCCAGCAGCCTGGACAGGGGCGAGCAGTACGTC.

This chain's CDR3 is CAFRDRAQLNSGNTIYF. CDR3 bases: TGTGCCTTCCGTGACAGGGCGCAATTGAACTCTGGAAACACCATATATTTT. This rearrangement joins TRBV30 to TRBJ1-3, with 7 bases aligning to TRBD1. There are 17 residues in the CDR3. The V gene end was trimmed by 7 bases and the J gene end by 0 bases; junction bases not matched to a gene: 15. Germline CDR1 reads GTSNPN; CDR2 reads SVGIG (reference sequence).

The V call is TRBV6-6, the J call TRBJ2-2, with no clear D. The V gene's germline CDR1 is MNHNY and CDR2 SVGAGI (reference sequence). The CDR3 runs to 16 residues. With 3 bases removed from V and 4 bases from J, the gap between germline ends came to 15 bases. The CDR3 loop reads CASSYPFRQATGELFF. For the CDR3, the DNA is TGTGCCAGCAGTTATCCGTTTCGACAAGCCACCGGGGAGCTGTTTTTT.